The rows below give T cell receptor beta chains drawn from one sample of a study of PD-L1 blockade in urothelial cancer. This table comes from immunoSEQ multiplex PCR, and its TCRdb copy is limited to in-frame clones, with some not included. The table lists roughly 84,000 clones, around 80% of them singletons. The sequences come from PBMCs, collected around atezolizumab (anti-PD-L1) treatment. These receptors all come from a man between 65 and 79 years old with urothelial cancer. Each CDR3 is given with its conserved first and last residue. A D gene is named only where the DNA matches it firmly. Clone sizes are given selectively: once, few, many, or a class where the clone is expanded.

clone_size,j_call,v_call,cdr3_length,d_call,cdr3_aa,cdr3_nt
once,TRBJ2-3,TRBV13,19,-,CASSLYPVVAGTGTDTQYF,TGTGCCAGCAGTTTATACCCCGTAGTAGCGGGGACAGGCACAGATACGCAGTATTTT
-,TRBJ1-1,TRBV7-2,13,-,CASSLRGDTEAFF,TGTGCCAGCAGCTTGCGGGGGGACACTGAAGCTTTCTTT
-,TRBJ1-2,TRBV7-8,13,-,CASSLQGPGGYTF,TGTGCCAGCAGCTTACAGGGGCCAGGCGGCTACACCTTC
-,TRBJ2-7,TRBV30,16,TRBD1,CAWSNFLIRQGYEQYF,TGTGCCTGGAGCAACTTCCTTATCCGACAGGGGTACGAGCAGTACTTC
-,TRBJ1-2,TRBV10-3,14,TRBD1,CASGTGYGTNGYTF,TGTGCCAGCGGGACAGGGTATGGGACTAATGGCTACACCTTC
-,TRBJ2-3,TRBV7-9,15,TRBD1,CASSNRQGGTDTQYF,TGTGCCAGCAGCAATCGACAGGGGGGGACAGATACGCAGTATTTT
-,TRBJ1-5,TRBV6-1,15,-,CASRNMYLLQEPQHF,TGTGCCAGCAGAAACATGTATCTGCTCCAAGAGCCCCAGCATTTT
-,TRBJ2-5,TRBV7-2,17,TRBD2,CASSPEASGSGQETQYF,TGTGCCAGCAGCCCCGAAGCTAGCGGGAGCGGGCAAGAGACCCAGTACTTC
-,TRBJ2-1,TRBV18,12,-,CASSPMGGEQFF,TGTGCCAGCTCACCTATGGGGGGTGAGCAGTTCTTC
-,TRBJ2-7,TRBV5-4,16,TRBD1,CASSLYTGTGGNEQYF,TGTGCCAGCAGCTTGTATACCGGGACAGGGGGGAACGAGCAGTACTTC
few,TRBJ2-7,TRBV7-8,15,TRBD1,CASSSQTGGSGEQYF,TGTGCCAGCAGCTCGCAGACAGGGGGCTCGGGGGAGCAGTACTTC
-,TRBJ1-1,TRBV30,13,-,CAWRAQGTTEAFF,TGTGCCTGGAGAGCCCAGGGAACGACTGAAGCTTTCTTT
-,TRBJ2-3,TRBV19,15,TRBD2,CASNRGRSSTDTQYF,TGTGCCAGTAACCGCGGGAGGAGTAGCACAGATACGCAGTATTTT
-,TRBJ1-5,TRBV27,15,-,CASSFKQGPEQPQHF,TGTGCCAGCAGCTTTAAACAGGGCCCTGAGCAGCCCCAGCATTTT
-,TRBJ2-1,TRBV29-1,15,-,CSVSLGDTLTVEQFF,TGCAGCGTTTCGTTGGGGGACACCTTGACGGTTGAGCAGTTCTTC
-,TRBJ1-2,TRBV19,15,-,CASSIDGEGSYGYTF,TGTGCCAGTAGTATAGATGGTGAGGGTTCCTATGGCTACACCTTC
-,TRBJ2-5,TRBV11-3,15,-,CASSLGDFLGETQYF,TGTGCCAGCAGCTTAGGGGACTTCTTAGGGGAGACCCAGTACTTC
-,TRBJ1-1,TRBV5-1,14,-,CASSLAGQNTEAFF,TGCGCCAGCAGCTTGGCGGGACAGAACACTGAAGCTTTCTTT
-,TRBJ1-5,TRBV19,15,-,CASSIGRRGNQPQHF,TGTGCCAGTAGTATAGGGCGGAGGGGCAATCAGCCCCAGCATTTT
-,TRBJ2-7,TRBV11-2,16,TRBD1,CASSLGSGTESYEQYF,TGTGCCAGCAGCTTGGGATCCGGGACAGAATCCTACGAGCAGTACTTC
-,TRBJ2-1,TRBV6-5,14,-,CASSPGGTYNEQFF,TGTGCCAGCAGTCCGGGGGGCACCTACAATGAGCAGTTCTTC
-,TRBJ1-2,TRBV19,14,TRBD1,CASSSPGQGRGYTF,TGTGCCAGTAGTAGTCCAGGACAGGGTCGAGGCTACACCTTC
-,TRBJ2-5,TRBV6-6,14,-,CASTSSGLGKTQYF,TGTGCCAGCACCTCGTCGGGACTTGGGAAGACCCAGTACTTC
-,TRBJ2-3,TRBV6-5,16,-,CASSYTGLTSTDTQYF,TGTGCCAGCAGTTATACAGGTCTAACTAGCACAGATACGCAGTATTTT
once,TRBJ2-1,TRBV27,15,TRBD1,CASTLQGASYNEQFF,TGTGCCAGCACCTTACAGGGGGCATCCTACAATGAGCAGTTCTTC
-,TRBJ1-2,TRBV11-2,17,TRBD1,CASSLVARTGGNYGYTF,TGTGCCAGCAGCTTGGTCGCCCGGACAGGGGGAAACTATGGCTACACCTTC
-,TRBJ1-1,TRBV7-9,12,-,CASSPSTVWAFF,TGTGCCAGCAGCCCGTCTACAGTCTGGGCTTTCTTT
large,TRBJ1-1,TRBV5-1,13,-,CASMFGLNTEAFF,TGCGCCAGCATGTTCGGGTTGAACACTGAAGCTTTCTTT
-,TRBJ2-7,TRBV18,13,-,CASSPPEGYEQYF,TGTGCCAGCTCACCACCGGAGGGATACGAGCAGTACTTC
few,TRBJ2-7,TRBV27,14,TRBD2,CASSTSGRLDEQYF,TGTGCCAGCAGTACTAGCGGGAGACTTGACGAGCAGTACTTC
-,TRBJ2-1,TRBV4-3,13,-,CASSQGQHNEQFF,TGCGCCAGCAGCCAAGGACAGCACAATGAGCAGTTCTTC
-,TRBJ1-1,TRBV11-1,13,-,CASSTQGTGEAFF,TGTGCCAGCAGCACCCAGGGAACCGGTGAAGCTTTCTTT
-,TRBJ2-3,TRBV7-2,19,TRBD2,CASSLVLSSGGRGTDTQYF,TGTGCCAGCAGCTTAGTCTTGAGTAGCGGGGGACGTGGTACAGATACGCAGTATTTT
-,TRBJ2-3,TRBV29-1,12,-,CSVEVSGDTQYF,TGCAGCGTTGAGGTTAGCGGAGATACGCAGTATTTT
-,TRBJ1-4,TRBV5-1,15,TRBD1,CASSTTGTGGEKLFF,TGCGCCAGCAGCACCACCGGGACAGGGGGTGAAAAACTGTTTTTT
-,TRBJ2-3,TRBV19,14,TRBD1,CASSPTGGTDTQYF,TGTGCCAGTAGTCCGACAGGGGGCACAGATACGCAGTATTTT
-,TRBJ2-3,TRBV7-2,16,TRBD2,CASSLEAGGNTDTQYF,TGTGCCAGCAGCTTGGAAGCGGGGGGTAACACAGATACGCAGTATTTT
-,TRBJ2-3,TRBV4-1,19,TRBD1,CASSQDFQEPDRGTDTQYF,TGCGCCAGCAGCCAAGATTTTCAGGAGCCGGACAGGGGGACAGATACGCAGTATTTT
once,TRBJ2-7,TRBV4-1,15,-,CASSQDSQGLGEQYF,TGCGCCAGCAGCCAAGATAGCCAGGGATTGGGCGAGCAGTACTTC
few,TRBJ2-1,TRBV11-3,17,TRBD2,CASSLDQGGTNRNEQFF,TGTGCCAGCAGCTTAGATCAGGGCGGGACTAATCGCAATGAGCAGTTCTTC
-,TRBJ1-4,TRBV28,14,-,CASRLLATNEKLFF,TGTGCCAGCAGGCTTTTAGCAACTAATGAAAAACTGTTTTTT
-,TRBJ2-2,TRBV18,15,TRBD1,CASSPPRDRAGELFF,TGTGCCAGCTCACCACCCCGGGACAGGGCCGGGGAGCTGTTTTTT
-,TRBJ1-2,TRBV9,14,TRBD1,CASSVGQGDYGYTF,TGTGCCAGCAGCGTAGGACAGGGGGACTATGGCTACACCTTC
-,TRBJ2-2,TRBV30,11,-,CAWAGTGELFF,TGTGCCTGGGCGGGCACCGGGGAGCTGTTTTTT
-,TRBJ2-3,TRBV29-1,14,TRBD1,CSVRDSPSTDTQYF,TGCAGCGTCCGGGACAGTCCTAGCACAGATACGCAGTATTTT
-,TRBJ1-2,TRBV19,13,-,CASSMGGIYGYTF,TGTGCCAGTAGTATGGGGGGGATCTATGGCTACACCTTC
-,TRBJ1-2,TRBV6-5,14,TRBD1,CASSYSTGLYGYTF,TGTGCCAGCAGTTACTCGACAGGGCTCTATGGCTACACCTTC
-,TRBJ2-7,TRBV15,14,-,CATSRDPGFNEQYF,TGTGCCACCAGCAGAGACCCGGGGTTCAACGAGCAGTACTTC
many,TRBJ1-5,TRBV6-5,15,TRBD1,CASSRSGTGNQPQHF,TGTGCCAGCAGCCGTTCCGGGACAGGGAATCAGCCCCAGCATTTT